This T cell receptor beta chain came from a study of shared clonotypes between healthy human individuals. The wider study: Plates per donor: three CD4 naive, three CD4 memory, two CD8 naive, one CD8 memory.

Remarks on this clone: The sample contains more than one DNA sequence encoding this CDR3.

Naivety among CD8 cells was defined by CD45RO negativity and positive CCR7 selection, thereby excluding terminally differentiated effector memory CD45RA+ cells. Germline CDR1 and CDR2: MGHRA and YSYEKL. With 1 base removed from V and 3 bases from J, the gap between germline ends came to 13 bases. The CDR3 extends over 15 amino acids. Only in-frame clones appear in the TCRdb table, and some are missing; sequencing was by immunoSEQ multiplex PCR. Of 2 million to 2.5 million clones in the sample, about 95% were seen once. The sequencing sample was made of naive CD8+ T cells sorted from blood. This TCR came from a man younger than 30 in good health. The chain is built from TRBV4-1 and TRBJ2-7; D call uncertain. This CDR3 is CASSQGGTSGYEQYF. The CDR3 DNA follows: TGCGCCAGCAGCCAAGGAGGAACATCCGGCTACGAGCAGTACTTC.